Presented here are 10 T cell receptor beta chains from one specimen sequenced in a study of shared clonotypes between healthy human individuals. The protocol was immunoSEQ multiplex PCR, while the TCRdb copy is restricted to in-frame clones and leaves out a portion. The sample consists of 2 million to 2.5 million clones, 90% to 97% of them appearing once. Specimen: naive CD4+ T cells sorted from blood. The subset is: CD45RA+ positively selected. All receptors derive from a young man in good health.

A note on this clone: The same CDR3 can be traced to other DNA sequences in this sample. The genes are TRBV9 and TRBJ2-3; 8 bases are shared with TRBD1. The V gene end was trimmed by 4 bases and the J gene end by 0 bases; junction bases not matched to a gene: 4. CDR1 SGDLS and CDR2 YYNGEE come from the germline V gene. The CDR3 covers 15 residues. The CDR3 reads CASSSRDRSTDTQYF. The CDR3 nucleotides are TGTGCCAGCAGCTCCCGGGACAGGAGCACAGATACGCAGTATTTT.

About this clone: The same CDR3 also results from other DNA sequences found in this sample. The V call is TRBV11-2, the J call TRBJ2-1, with 7 nucleotides matching TRBD2. This CDR3 contains 13 residues. CDR1 is SGHAT, CDR2 FQNNGV, per germline. The junction had 4 bases not matched to a gene; V was cut back by 1 base and J by 10 bases. In DNA form, the CDR3 reads TGTGCCAGCAGCTTAGGAGGTAGCGGGGAGCAGTTCTTC. Its protein product is CASSLGGSGEQFF.

The V and J genes are TRBV2 and TRBJ2-7; no reliable D call. The germline gives CDR1 SNHLY, CDR2 FYNNEI. The CDR3 extends over 10 amino acids. Trimming took 7 bases from V and 0 from J, leaving 1 base between them. The CDR3 DNA follows: TGTGCCAGCAACTCCTACGAGCAGTACTTC. This sequence encodes CASNSYEQYF.

Concerning this clone itself: Additional DNA sequences in this sample encode the identical CDR3. The chain employs TRBV7-2 and TRBJ2-7, with a tentative D call TRBD2 (7 bases). Germline CDR1 and CDR2: SGHTA and FQGNSA. V gave up 1 base and J gave up 2 bases, with 9 bases separating them. The CDR3 consists of 14 residues. The CDR3 protein is CASSLEGGTYEQYF. The CDR3 nucleotides read TGTGCCAGCAGCTTAGAGGGGGGGACCTACGAGCAGTACTTC.

To note about this clone: The sample carries other DNA sequences with the same CDR3. CDR3 bases: TGTGCCAGCAGTGGACAGGGTGCTAATGAAAAACTGTTTTTT. It specifies CASSGQGANEKLFF. The chain uses TRBV2 and TRBJ1-4; 7 bases map to TRBD1. This CDR3 is 14 amino acids long. From germline, CDR1 is SNHLY and CDR2 FYNNEI. V shed 4 bases and J 3 bases; nucleotides not matched to a gene: 2.

The V and J genes are TRBV10-3 and TRBJ1-2; TRBD1 might be the D (6 bases). The length of the CDR3 is 14 residues. V lost 0 bases and J lost 6, with 11 bases in between. CDR1 is ENHRY, CDR2 SYGVKD, per germline. This CDR3 reads CAISESGAGDGYTF. CDR3 nucleotides: TGTGCCATCAGTGAGTCTGGAGCAGGGGATGGCTACACCTTC.

The chain joins TRBV18 to TRBJ2-7; 12 bases agree with TRBD1. J gave up 5 bases and V 3 bases, and 5 bases lay outside the gene matches. Germline V CDR1 and CDR2: KGHSH, LQKENI. CDR3 length: 15 residues. The CDR3 spells CASSPPGTGGNEQYF. CDR3 in DNA: TGTGCCAGCTCACCTCCCGGGACAGGGGGCAACGAGCAGTACTTC.

The chain employs TRBV2 and TRBJ2-5; weak D call: TRBD1 (6 bases). Germline lookup yields CDR1 SNHLY and CDR2 FYNNEI. V was cut by 8 bases and J by 4 bases, with 8 bases left in between. The CDR3 has 11 residues. CDR3 region: CASAGVETQYF. The CDR3 region has the DNA TGTGCCAGCGCAGGGGTAGAGACCCAGTACTTC.

The V gene is TRBV10-2, the J gene TRBJ2-7, with 7 bases identical to TRBD1. The CDR3 extends over 15 amino acids. Germline trimming cut 3 bases from V and 3 bases from J; bases unmatched to any gene: 8. Germline-derived CDR1 and CDR2 are WSHSY and SAAADI. CDR3 sequence: CASSDGTVLHYEQYF. The CDR3 bases are TGCGCCAGCAGTGACGGGACAGTGTTACACTACGAGCAGTACTTC.

The CDR3, as DNA: TGCGCCAGCAGCCAAGCGAAGCGGGAAAGCACAGATACGCAGTATTTT. Its translation: CASSQAKRESTDTQYF. The rearrangement links TRBV4-1 to TRBJ2-3; the match to TRBD2 covers 7 bases. V lost 1 base and J lost 0; bases outside the gene matches: 4. The CDR3 is made up of 16 amino acids. The V gene's germline CDR1 is MGHRA and CDR2 YSYEKL.